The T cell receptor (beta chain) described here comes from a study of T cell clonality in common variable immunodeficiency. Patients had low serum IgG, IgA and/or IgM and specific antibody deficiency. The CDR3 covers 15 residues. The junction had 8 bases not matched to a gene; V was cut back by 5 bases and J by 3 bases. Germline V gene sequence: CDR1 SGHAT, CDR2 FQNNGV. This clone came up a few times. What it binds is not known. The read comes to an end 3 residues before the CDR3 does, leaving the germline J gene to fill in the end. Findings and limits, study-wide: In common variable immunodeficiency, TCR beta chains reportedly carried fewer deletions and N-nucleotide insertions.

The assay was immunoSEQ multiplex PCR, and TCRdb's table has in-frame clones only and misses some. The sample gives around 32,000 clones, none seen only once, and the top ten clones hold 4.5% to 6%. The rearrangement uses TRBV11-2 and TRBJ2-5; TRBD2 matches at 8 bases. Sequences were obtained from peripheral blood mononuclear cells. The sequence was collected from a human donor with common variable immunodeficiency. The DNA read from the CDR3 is TGTGCCAGCAGCACCTGGAGCGGGGGTAAAGAGACC. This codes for CASSTWSGGKET. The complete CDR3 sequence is CASSTWSGGKETQYF.